The rows below give T cell receptor beta chains drawn from one sample of a study of shared clonotypes between healthy human individuals. Clones were sequenced by immunoSEQ multiplex PCR, and TCRdb holds only the in-frame ones, with some missing. The sample has approximately 940,000 clones, 76% seen once; the top ten hold approximately 1.5%. Sequenced material: memory CD4+ T cells sorted from blood. All receptors derive from a man aged 18 to 29 in good health. CDR3s include the opening cysteine and the closing phenylalanine or tryptophan.

V	J	CDR3
TRBV5-1	TRBJ1-4	CASSLTGRDEKLFF
TRBV5-1	TRBJ2-5	CATSEPGGTQYF
TRBV7-2	TRBJ2-3	CASSLAPTGGADTQYF
TRBV28	TRBJ2-5	CASSSAGQETQYF
TRBV6-6	TRBJ1-1	CASRQPGDLMNTEAFF
TRBV7-2	TRBJ1-3	CASSPRQGTGNTIYF
TRBV9	TRBJ2-5	CASSGLRGGQETQYF
TRBV5-4	TRBJ2-1	CASSLGDDRYNEQFF
TRBV5-1	TRBJ2-1	CASSIAGGSYNEQFF
TRBV7-2	TRBJ2-1	CASSSRVYGEQFF
TRBV6-6	TRBJ2-7	CASSPQGYEQYF
TRBV6-1	TRBJ1-5	CASREDRAGPQHF
TRBV11-2	TRBJ1-5	CASSLTGQPQHF
TRBV19	TRBJ2-3	CASSIWYRLAGTDTQYF
TRBV28	TRBJ2-1	CASSLSGGNEQFF
TRBV18	TRBJ1-4	CASSPRSGTSNEKLFF
TRBV18	TRBJ2-1	CASSPPALAGGYNEQFF
TRBV7-9	TRBJ2-1	CASSLGTSGYNEQFF
TRBV10-3	TRBJ2-3	CAISGGTGTTDTQYF
TRBV5-6	TRBJ2-7	CASSTGPGNYEQYF
TRBV11-2	TRBJ2-7	CASSLEAGPTYEQYF
TRBV19	TRBJ2-2	CASLGDTGELFF
TRBV7-2	TRBJ1-2	CASSLVADNYGYTF
TRBV27	TRBJ1-6	CASSLKGGSPLHF
TRBV28	TRBJ1-2	CASSSSLGYTF
TRBV18	TRBJ2-3	CASSPQRGLTSTDTQYF
TRBV6-1	TRBJ2-3	CASSWGGRTDTQYF
TRBV2	TRBJ2-7	CASSRTGTGEQYF
TRBV2	TRBJ1-4	CASSGTIRGRNEKLFF
TRBV30	TRBJ2-1	CAWSTTSGGANEQFF